These 32 T cell receptor beta chains were all obtained from the same sample, sequenced in a study of beta chain features in type 1 diabetes. The whole isolated RNA underwent reverse transcription, so sequencing captured expressed TCRB transcripts. TCRdb keeps only in-frame clones here, not all; method: immunoSEQ multiplex PCR. The sample carries roughly 150,000 clones, 7% to 9% recorded once. Whole-study findings and limits: People with Type 1 diabetes carried modestly yet significantly shorter TCRB CDR3s in all four CD4+ subsets.

These receptors have no identified antigens. Source material: central memory CD4+ T cells from blood. The receptors here all came from a man aged 18 to 29 with type 1 diabetes.

This clone was seen repeatedly, ten times or more. Mismatch with germline at one junction end may stem from a read error. This sequence joins TRBV10-3 and TRBJ2-5; D is undetermined. Germline lookup yields CDR1 ENHRY and CDR2 SYGVKD. This CDR3 has 12 residues. The CDR3 DNA sequence: TGTGCCAGCAGTTACTCGCAAGAGACCCAGTACTTC. Translation gives CASSYSQETQYF.

The CDR3 is CASSSIYGYTF. CDR3 DNA sequence: TGTGCCAGCAGCTCCATCTATGGCTACACCTTC. The chain recombines TRBV5-4 with TRBJ1-2; D remains unclear. Trimming cost V 3 bases and J 4 bases, with 4 bases left between them. Germline assignment: CDR1 SGHNT and CDR2 YYREEE (reference sequence). This CDR3 spans 11 amino acids.

The chain joins TRBV7-9 to TRBJ2-2, with 9 positions matching TRBD2. CDR3 length: 16 amino acids. CDR1 SEHNR and CDR2 FQNEAQ come from the germline V gene (reference sequence). After removal of 1 base from V and 4 bases from J, the junction contained 4 bases not matched to a gene. The CDR3: CASSLDSGSPTGELFF. The CDR3 bases are TGTGCCAGCAGCTTAGATAGCGGGAGTCCCACCGGGGAGCTGTTTTTT.

In its sample, this clone was seen a few times. The chain has TRBV28 and TRBJ1-2; TRBD1 matches at 9 bases. V trimming: 10 bases; J trimming: 8 bases; junction bases outside the gene matches: 14. Germline V gives CDR1 MDHEN, CDR2 SYDVKM. This CDR3 spans 14 amino acids. This chain's CDR3 is CATARDRASAGYTF. CDR3 nucleotides: TGTGCCACAGCTAGGGACAGGGCCTCAGCGGGCTACACCTTC.

The table lists this clone with many counts. The chain links TRBV11-2 to TRBJ1-4; 8 bases are a match to TRBD1. CDR3 length: 14 residues. V lost 6 bases, J lost 8 bases, and 8 bases stayed unmatched. Per germline, CDR1 SGHAT and CDR2 FQNNGV. The CDR3 nucleotides read TGTGCCAGCAGTTACGGACAGGGAGCCGAAAAACTGTTTTTT. It codes for CASSYGQGAEKLFF.

The chain recombines TRBV2 with TRBJ2-1; TRBD1 matches at 10 bases. CDR1 is SNHLY and CDR2 is FYNNEI in the germline V gene. V lost 7 bases and J lost 3; bases outside the gene matches: 6. This CDR3 has 15 amino acids. The CDR3 DNA is TGTGCCAGCAAAGGGGGGACAGGGGACTACAATGAGCAGTTCTTC. This translates into CASKGGTGDYNEQFF. Full variable domain (rest looked up from reference TRBV2 and TRBJ2-1): EPEVTQTPSHQVTQMGQEVILRCVPISNHLYFYWYRQILGQKVEFLVSFYNNEISEKSEIFDDQFSVERPDGSNFTLKIRSTKLEDSAMYFCASKGGTGDYNEQFFGPGTRLTVL.

V is TRBV28 and J is TRBJ2-7; 10 nucleotides line up with TRBD1. The CDR3 totals 15 residues. Germline CDR1 is MDHEN and CDR2 is SYDVKM. V dropped 7 bases and J dropped 7; count of bases not matched to a gene: 13. CDR3 coding DNA: TGTGCCAGCAAACTCCCTTCGACAGGGGGCTGGGAGCAGTACTTC. Amino acid sequence: CASKLPSTGGWEQYF.

J is TRBJ2-5 and V is TRBV6-6; 9 nucleotides align to TRBD2. The CDR3 length is 15 residues. Germline V gene lookup returns CDR1 MNHNY and CDR2 SVGAGI (reference sequence). The trim removed 2 bases at V and 5 bases at J, leaving 6 bases unmatched. The CDR3 bases are TGTGCCAGCAGTTACCTCGCGGGGGGGATGGAGACCCAGTACTTC. This translates into CASSYLAGGMETQYF.

The rearrangement links TRBV20-1 to TRBJ1-1; a weak D match, TRBD1 (5 bases). Trimming shortened V by 5 bases and J by 6 bases, and 10 bases separated the two germline ends. Germline V lookup: CDR1 DFQATT, CDR2 SNEGSKA (reference sequence). The CDR3 is 11 residues long. The CDR3 protein is CSAAGTAEAFF. The DNA for the CDR3 is TGCAGTGCTGCAGGGACTGCTGAAGCTTTCTTT.

The V call is TRBV7-2, the J call TRBJ2-2, with a weak D call TRBD2 (5 bases). Germline V gene sequence: CDR1 SGHTA, CDR2 FQGNSA. The CDR3 length is 16 residues. V was pared by 5 bases and J by 0 bases, with 13 bases between. The CDR3 DNA reads as TGTGCCAGCAGCCTAAGCGGTCCTACGAACACCGGGGAGCTGTTTTTT. It specifies CASSLSGPTNTGELFF.

There are a few counts of this clone. J is TRBJ1-1 and V is TRBV7-8; D is perhaps TRBD1 (6 bases). The CDR3 loop spans 14 amino acids. Germline CDR1 is SGHVS and CDR2 is FQNEAQ. V was pared by 5 bases and J by 4 bases, with 14 bases between. The CDR3 DNA sequence: TGTGCCAGCAGCCCCGACAGGACAAGCACTGAAGCTTTCTTT. It translates to CASSPDRTSTEAFF.

This clone was counted only a few times. The V call is TRBV5-1, the J call TRBJ2-2, with D perhaps TRBD1 (5 bases). CDR1 is SGHRS, CDR2 YFSETQ, per germline. V lost 0 bases and J lost 8, with 17 bases in between. The CDR3 extends over 16 amino acids. The CDR3 is CASSLGQGDLGGELFF. CDR3 sequence (DNA): TGCGCCAGCAGCTTGGGGCAGGGCGACCTCGGTGGGGAGCTGTTTTTT.

This clone was counted only a few times. CDR3 sequence reads: CAISERGAQETQYF. The CDR3 nucleotides are TGTGCCATCAGTGAACGGGGAGCCCAAGAGACCCAGTACTTC. The V gene is TRBV10-3, the J gene TRBJ2-5; D perhaps matches TRBD2 (5 bases). V lost 3 bases and J lost 1, with 9 bases in between. CDR3 length: 14 amino acids. CDR1 and CDR2 (germline): ENHRY, SYGVKD.

This clone has only a few counts. This specimen includes other DNA sequences encoding the same CDR3. The chain links TRBV7-6 to TRBJ2-3; no clear D. Trimming removed 5 bases from V and 3 bases from J, with 6 bases in between. This CDR3 spans 12 amino acids. Germline assignment: CDR1 SGHVS and CDR2 FNYEAQ. The CDR3 sequence: CASSRQTDTQYF. CDR3 nucleotides: TGTGCCAGCAGCCGACAAACAGATACGCAGTATTTT.

This clone was picked up many times. The V and J genes are TRBV5-1 and TRBJ2-1; 7 nucleotides match TRBD2. V was clipped by 2 bases and J by 3 bases; unmatched bases: 5. CDR3 length: 15 residues. The germline CDR1 and CDR2 sequences are SGHRS and YFSETQ. CDR3 bases: TGCGCCAGCAGCTTAATGGGGGAGGGCTACAATGAGCAGTTCTTC. As protein: CASSLMGEGYNEQFF.

There are many counts of this clone. The V and J genes are TRBV7-2 and TRBJ2-4, with 8 nucleotides matching TRBD1. The CDR3 extends over 16 amino acids. After removal of 5 bases from V and 1 base from J, the junction contained 7 bases not matched to a gene. Germline V gives CDR1 SGHTA, CDR2 FQGNSA. The CDR3 nucleotides read TGTGCCAGCAGCCTACGGACAGGGTGGGCCAAAAACATTCAGTACTTC. Translated, it gives CASSLRTGWAKNIQYF.

This clone was counted only a few times. The chain recombines TRBV7-8 with TRBJ2-5, with D possibly being TRBD2 (6 bases). Germline values: CDR1 SGHVS, CDR2 FQNEAQ. The CDR3 contains 14 residues. V dropped 5 bases and J dropped 7 bases, with 17 bases sitting between them. The CDR3 DNA is TGTGCCAGCAGCCCCGGGACTCTTAGGGGGACCCAGTACTTC. It translates to CASSPGTLRGTQYF. Full variable domain (missing parts from reference TRBV7-8 and TRBJ2-5): GAGVSQSPRYKVAKRGQDVALRCDPISGHVSLFWYQQALGQGPEFLTYFQNEAQLDKSGLPSDRFFAERPEGSVSTLKIQRTQQEDSAVYLCASSPGTLRGTQYFGPGTRLLVL.

In its sample, this clone was seen a few times. The rearrangement links TRBV30 to TRBJ1-5; weak D call: TRBD1 (5 bases). V lost 3 bases, J lost 3 bases, and 12 bases lay in between. Per germline, CDR1 GTSNPN and CDR2 SVGIG (reference sequence). The CDR3 covers 14 residues. Written as DNA, the CDR3 is TGTGCCTGGAGCGAGACAGTTTACAATCAGCCCCAGCATTTT. This sequence encodes CAWSETVYNQPQHF.

The V and J genes are TRBV28 and TRBJ2-1, with TRBD1 identical over 12 bases. The J segment lost 12 bases and the V segment lost 8 bases, leaving 8 bases of the junction unmatched. CDR3 length: 13 residues. Per germline, CDR1 MDHEN and CDR2 SYDVKM. For the CDR3, the DNA is TGTGCCAGCTGGTGGGGACAGGGGGCACGGCAGTTCTTC. This gives the protein CASWWGQGARQFF.

This clone was found a few times. This chain uses TRBV4-2 with TRBJ1-2; 12 bases are shared with TRBD1. The CDR3 loop spans 15 amino acids. Germline trimming cut 5 bases from V and 6 bases from J; bases unmatched to any gene: 7. From germline, CDR1 is LGHNA and CDR2 YNFKEQ. The CDR3 DNA reads TGTGCCAGCAGCTCGCCGGGACAGGGGGCGGATGGCTACACCTTC. Translating gives CASSSPGQGADGYTF.

The CDR3 DNA follows: TGTGCCAGCAGCGTAGAGTCGGACAGGGCAATGATCTACACCTTC. It yields the protein CASSVESDRAMIYTF. The chain links TRBV9 to TRBJ1-2; 8 bases line up with TRBD1. With V trimmed by 0 bases and J by 10 bases, 11 bases remained unmatched. CDR3 length: 15 residues. In germline, CDR1 is SGDLS, CDR2 YYNGEE.

In its sample, this clone was seen a few times. The chain uses TRBV28 and TRBJ1-2, with 7 nucleotides matching TRBD1. Germline V gene sequence: CDR1 MDHEN, CDR2 SYDVKM. This CDR3 contains 17 residues. Trimming took 6 bases from V and 4 from J; bases not matched to a gene: 17. The CDR3 protein is CASSSPATGALGYGYTF. CDR3 coding DNA: TGTGCCAGCAGCTCCCCAGCCACAGGGGCTTTGGGCTATGGCTACACCTTC.

This sequence joins TRBV7-2 and TRBJ1-2, with 7 bases matching TRBD1. In germline, CDR1 is SGHTA, CDR2 FQGNSA. CDR3 length: 14 residues. After removal of 3 bases from V and 8 bases from J, the junction contained 9 bases not matched to a gene. The CDR3 sequence is CASSFPTQGVGYTF. CDR3 in DNA: TGTGCCAGCAGCTTCCCGACCCAGGGGGTGGGCTACACCTTC.

The chain employs TRBV28 and TRBJ2-3; 12 nucleotides align to TRBD1. Germline V lookup: CDR1 MDHEN, CDR2 SYDVKM. V was pared by 8 bases and J by 10 bases, with 7 bases of the junction left unmatched. The CDR3 totals 13 residues. CDR3 loop: CASERDRGQAQYF. The CDR3 DNA is TGTGCCAGCGAGAGGGACAGGGGGCAAGCGCAGTATTTT.

The rearrangement uses TRBV9 and TRBJ1-5; D might be TRBD1 (6 bases). Germline assignment: CDR1 SGDLS and CDR2 YYNGEE. The CDR3 is 15 amino acids. V lost 3 bases and J lost 0, with 10 bases in between. CDR3: CASSADSDSNQPQHF. CDR3 DNA sequence: TGTGCCAGCAGCGCGGACAGCGATAGCAATCAGCCCCAGCATTTT.

This clone was seen a few times. The chain links TRBV4-3 to TRBJ1-1; D remains unclear. The CDR3 is 14 residues long. V gave up 3 bases and J gave up 4 bases, with 12 bases separating them. CDR1 LGHNA and CDR2 YSLEER come from the germline V gene. The CDR3 region has the DNA TGCGCCAGCAGCCAGAGGGAAGGCGGCACTGAAGCTTTCTTT. This translates into CASSQREGGTEAFF.

The chain couples TRBV29-1 to TRBJ2-6; the D is unclear. The CDR3 loop spans 15 amino acids. The V end was cut by 6 bases, the J end by 3 bases, with 15 bases between. CDR1 is SQVTM, CDR2 ANQGSEA, per germline. CDR3 loop: CSVRSPGGGANVLTF. CDR3 nucleotide sequence: TGCAGCGTACGATCCCCGGGTGGTGGGGCCAACGTCCTGACTTTC.

The chain employs TRBV7-9 and TRBJ2-3; 12 bases match TRBD2. The CDR3 contains 15 residues. The germline V gene encodes CDR1 SEHNR and CDR2 FQNEAQ (reference sequence). Trimming took 5 bases from V and 2 from J; bases not matched to a gene: 2. The CDR3 sequence: CASSRLAGVTDTQYF. The CDR3 DNA follows: TGTGCCAGCAGCAGACTAGCGGGAGTCACAGATACGCAGTATTTT.

This clone has a handful of counts. J is TRBJ2-1 and V is TRBV4-3; 12 bases align to TRBD2. The V gene's germline CDR1 is LGHNA and CDR2 YSLEER. The CDR3 covers 16 residues. Trimming at V came to 5 bases and at J to 3 bases, leaving 5 bases not matched to a gene. The CDR3 DNA sequence: TGCGCCAGCAGCACCCGGACTAGCGGGGTCTACAATGAGCAGTTCTTC. Translating it yields CASSTRTSGVYNEQFF.

This clone was seen a few times. The chain employs TRBV10-3 and TRBJ2-3, with 10 positions matching TRBD2. The CDR3 is 18 amino acids. V lost 3 bases and J lost 4; bases outside the gene matches: 13. In germline, CDR1 is ENHRY, CDR2 SYGVKD. The CDR3 loop reads CAISDHTVLAGVADTQYF. In nucleotides, the CDR3 is TGTGCCATCAGTGATCACACAGTGCTAGCGGGAGTCGCAGATACGCAGTATTTT.

The sample holds a few counts of this clone. The chain joins TRBV5-1 to TRBJ1-1; D remains unclear. V was cut by 1 base and J by 3 bases, with 13 bases left in between. The V gene's germline CDR1 is SGHRS and CDR2 YFSETQ. This CDR3 has 15 amino acids. In DNA form, the CDR3 reads TGCGCCAGCAGCTTGTGGCGGATGTCGGACACTGAAGCTTTCTTT. Amino acids: CASSLWRMSDTEAFF.

The rearrangement joins TRBV15 to TRBJ1-3; no reliable D call. CDR3 size: 13 residues. The ends were cut back, 5 bases at V and 8 bases at J, with 13 bases in the middle. CDR1 and CDR2 (germline): LNHNV, YYDKDF (reference sequence). The CDR3 here is CATSASYGDTIYF. The CDR3 nucleotides are TGTGCCACCAGCGCCTCCTACGGGGACACCATATATTTT.